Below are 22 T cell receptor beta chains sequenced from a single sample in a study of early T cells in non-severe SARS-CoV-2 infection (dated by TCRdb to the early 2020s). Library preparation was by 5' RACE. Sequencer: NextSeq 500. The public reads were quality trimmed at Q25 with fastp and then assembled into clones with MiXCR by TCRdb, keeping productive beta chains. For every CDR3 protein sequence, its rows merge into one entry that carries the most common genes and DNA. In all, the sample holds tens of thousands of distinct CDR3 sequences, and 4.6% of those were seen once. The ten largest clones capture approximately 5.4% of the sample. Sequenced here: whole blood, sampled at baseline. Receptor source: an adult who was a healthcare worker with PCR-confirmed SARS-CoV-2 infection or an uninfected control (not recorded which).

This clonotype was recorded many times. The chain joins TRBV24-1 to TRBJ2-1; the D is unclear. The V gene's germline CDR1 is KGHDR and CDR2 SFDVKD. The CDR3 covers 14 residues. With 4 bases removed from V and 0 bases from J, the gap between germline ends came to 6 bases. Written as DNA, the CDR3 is TGTGCCACCAGTGAGGGAAGCTCCTACAATGAGCAGTTCTTC. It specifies CATSEGSSYNEQFF.

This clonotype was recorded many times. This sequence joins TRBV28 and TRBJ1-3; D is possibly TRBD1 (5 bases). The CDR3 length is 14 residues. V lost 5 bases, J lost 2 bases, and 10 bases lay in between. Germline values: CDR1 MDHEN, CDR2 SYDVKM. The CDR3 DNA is TGTGCCAGCAGTATCCAGGGAGCTGGAAACACCATATATTTT. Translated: CASSIQGAGNTIYF. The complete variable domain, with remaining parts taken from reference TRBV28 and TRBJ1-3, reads DVKVTQSSRYLVKRTGEKVFLECVQDMDHENMFWYRQDPGLGLRLIYFSYDVKMKEKGDIPEGYSVSREKKERFSLILESASTNQTSMYLCASSIQGAGNTIYFGEGSWLTVV.

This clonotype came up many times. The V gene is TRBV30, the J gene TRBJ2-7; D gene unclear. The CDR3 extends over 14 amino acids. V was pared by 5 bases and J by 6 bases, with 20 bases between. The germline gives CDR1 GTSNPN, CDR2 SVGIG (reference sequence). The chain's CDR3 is CAWHAGSTGAEQYF. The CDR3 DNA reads TGTGCCTGGCATGCCGGGTCGACTGGCGCCGAGCAGTACTTC. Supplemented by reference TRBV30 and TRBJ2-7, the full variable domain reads SQTIHQWPATLVQPVGSPLSLECTVEGTSNPNLYWYRQAAGRGLQLLFYSVGIGQISSEVPQNLSASRPQDRQFILSSKKLLLSDSGFYLCAWHAGSTGAEQYFGPGTRLTVT.

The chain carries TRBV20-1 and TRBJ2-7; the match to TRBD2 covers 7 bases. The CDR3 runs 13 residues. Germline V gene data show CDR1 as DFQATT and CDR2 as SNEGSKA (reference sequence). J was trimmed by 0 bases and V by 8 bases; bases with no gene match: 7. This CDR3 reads CSSRESSSYEQYF. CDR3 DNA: TGCAGTTCGCGGGAGTCTAGCTCCTACGAGCAGTACTTC.

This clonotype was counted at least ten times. CDR3 nucleotide sequence: TGTGCCAGCAGCCTCGCGGGTACGGGGCTGAACACCGGGGAGCTGTTTTTT. Its protein is CASSLAGTGLNTGELFF. The genes are TRBV14 and TRBJ2-2; the D call may be TRBD1 or TRBD2 (5 bases each). The CDR3 covers 17 residues. Germline CDR1 reads SGHDN; CDR2 reads FVKESK. V lost 4 bases and J lost 1, with 16 bases in between.

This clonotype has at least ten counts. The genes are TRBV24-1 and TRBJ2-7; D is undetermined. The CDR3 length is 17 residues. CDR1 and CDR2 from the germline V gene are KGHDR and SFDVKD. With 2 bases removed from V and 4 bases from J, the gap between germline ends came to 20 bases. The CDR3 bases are TGTGCCACCAGTGATTGGATCCCTCCCTTAGGTTATTACGAGCAGTACTTC. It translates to CATSDWIPPLGYYEQYF.

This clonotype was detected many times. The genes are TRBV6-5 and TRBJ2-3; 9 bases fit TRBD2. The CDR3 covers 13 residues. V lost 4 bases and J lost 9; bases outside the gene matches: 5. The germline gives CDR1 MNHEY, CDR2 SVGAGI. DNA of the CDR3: TGTGCCAGCAGTTCGCAGACTAGCGGAACGCAGTATTTT. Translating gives CASSSQTSGTQYF.

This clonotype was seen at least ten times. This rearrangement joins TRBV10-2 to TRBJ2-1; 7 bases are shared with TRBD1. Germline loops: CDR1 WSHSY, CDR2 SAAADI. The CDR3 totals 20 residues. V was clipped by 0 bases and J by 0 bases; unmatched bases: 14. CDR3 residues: CASSESTDRAPPSSYNEQFF. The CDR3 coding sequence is TGCGCCAGCAGTGAGTCGACAGACAGGGCGCCCCCAAGCTCCTACAATGAGCAGTTCTTC.

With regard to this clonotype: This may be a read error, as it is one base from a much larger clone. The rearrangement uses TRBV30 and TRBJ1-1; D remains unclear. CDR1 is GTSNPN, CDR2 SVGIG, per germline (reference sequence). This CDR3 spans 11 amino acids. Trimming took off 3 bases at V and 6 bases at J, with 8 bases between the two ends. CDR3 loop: CAWSQCSEAFF. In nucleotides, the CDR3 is TGTGCCTGGAGCCAGTGCTCTGAAGCTTTCTTT.

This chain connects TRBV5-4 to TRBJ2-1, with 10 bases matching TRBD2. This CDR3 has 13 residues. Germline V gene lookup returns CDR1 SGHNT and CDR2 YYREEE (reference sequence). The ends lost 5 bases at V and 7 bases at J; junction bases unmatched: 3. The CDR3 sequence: CASSPSGGNEQFF. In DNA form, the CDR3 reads TGTGCCAGCAGTCCTAGCGGGGGTAATGAGCAGTTCTTC.

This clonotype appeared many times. CDR3 amino acids: CASSIRMTAGIYEQYF. The CDR3 DNA is TGTGCCAGTAGTATTCGGATGACAGCCGGAATCTACGAGCAGTACTTC. The V gene is TRBV19, the J gene TRBJ2-7; D possibly corresponds to TRBD1 (5 bases). Trimming shortened V by 3 bases and J by 3 bases, and 18 bases separated the two germline ends. This CDR3 has 16 residues. Per germline, CDR1 LNHDA and CDR2 SQIVND (reference sequence).

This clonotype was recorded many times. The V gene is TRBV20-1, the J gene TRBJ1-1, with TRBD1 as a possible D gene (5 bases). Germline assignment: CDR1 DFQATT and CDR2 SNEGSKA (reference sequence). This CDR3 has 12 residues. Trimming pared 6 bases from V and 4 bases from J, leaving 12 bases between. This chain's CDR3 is CSAPGGSTEAFF. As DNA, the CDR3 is TGCAGTGCCCCTGGGGGGAGCACTGAAGCTTTCTTT.

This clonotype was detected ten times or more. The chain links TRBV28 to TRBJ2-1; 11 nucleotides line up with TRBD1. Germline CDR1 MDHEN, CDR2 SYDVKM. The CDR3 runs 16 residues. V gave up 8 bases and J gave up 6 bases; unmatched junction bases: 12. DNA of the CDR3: TGTGCCAGCCCGCCCCCCCGGGACAGGGGGATCAATGAGCAGTTCTTC. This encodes CASPPPRDRGINEQFF.

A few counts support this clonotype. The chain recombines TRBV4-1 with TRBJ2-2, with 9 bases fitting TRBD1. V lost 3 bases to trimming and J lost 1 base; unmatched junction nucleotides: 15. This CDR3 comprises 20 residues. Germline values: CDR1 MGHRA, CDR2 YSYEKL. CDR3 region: CASSHPVETGGFRNTGELFF. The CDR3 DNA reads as TGCGCCAGCAGCCACCCCGTGGAGACAGGGGGGTTCAGGAACACCGGGGAGCTGTTTTTT.

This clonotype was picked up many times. For the CDR3, the DNA is TGTGCCAGCAGCTCGGGACAGGGATATGAAAAACTGTTTTTT. Amino acid sequence: CASSSGQGYEKLFF. J is TRBJ1-4 and V is TRBV5-4, with 9 bases fitting TRBD1. Trimming at V came to 3 bases and at J to 6 bases, leaving 3 bases not matched to a gene. This CDR3 is built from 14 residues. Looked up from germline, CDR1 is SGHNT and CDR2 is YYREEE (reference sequence).

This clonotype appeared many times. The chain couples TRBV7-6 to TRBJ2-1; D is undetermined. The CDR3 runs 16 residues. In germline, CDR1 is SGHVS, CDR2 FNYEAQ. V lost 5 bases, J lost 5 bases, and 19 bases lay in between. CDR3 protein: CASSGRAWVTDNEQFF. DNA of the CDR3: TGTGCCAGCAGCGGCCGCGCATGGGTTACAGACAATGAGCAGTTCTTC.

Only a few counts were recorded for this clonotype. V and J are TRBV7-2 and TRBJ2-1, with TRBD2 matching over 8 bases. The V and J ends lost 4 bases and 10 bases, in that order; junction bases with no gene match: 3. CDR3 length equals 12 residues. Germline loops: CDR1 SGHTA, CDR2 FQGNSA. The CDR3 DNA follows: TGTGCCAGCAGCTCTCGGGGGGGCGAGCAGTTCTTC. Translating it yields CASSSRGGEQFF.

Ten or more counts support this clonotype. The CDR3 spells CASSPGGIGAQYF. DNA of the CDR3: TGTGCCAGCAGTCCCGGGGGGATCGGGGCCCAGTACTTC. The V and J genes are TRBV27 and TRBJ2-5; 7 bases are shared with TRBD2. The CDR3 sequence is 13 residues long. Germline CDR1 and CDR2: MNHEY and SMNVEV (reference sequence). After removal of 5 bases from V and 9 bases from J, the junction contained 9 bases not matched to a gene.

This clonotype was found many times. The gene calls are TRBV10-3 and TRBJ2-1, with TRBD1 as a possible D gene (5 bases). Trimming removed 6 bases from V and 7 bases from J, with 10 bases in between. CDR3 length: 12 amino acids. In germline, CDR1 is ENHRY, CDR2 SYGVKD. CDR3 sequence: CAIRGRENEQFF. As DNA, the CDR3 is TGTGCCATCAGAGGCAGGGAAAATGAGCAGTTCTTC.

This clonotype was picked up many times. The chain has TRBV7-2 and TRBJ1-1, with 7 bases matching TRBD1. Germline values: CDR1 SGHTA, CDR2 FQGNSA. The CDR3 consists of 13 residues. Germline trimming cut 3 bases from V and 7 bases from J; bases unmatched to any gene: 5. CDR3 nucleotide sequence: TGTGCCAGCAGCTTCCGGGACAGCAGTGAAGCTTTCTTT. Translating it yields CASSFRDSSEAFF.

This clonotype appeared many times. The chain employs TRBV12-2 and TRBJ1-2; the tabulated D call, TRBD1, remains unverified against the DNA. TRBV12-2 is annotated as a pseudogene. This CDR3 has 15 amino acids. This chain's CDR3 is CASRLVRTGCYGYTF. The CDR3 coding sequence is TGTGCAAGTCGCTTAGTCAGGACAGGGTGCTATGGCTACACCTTC.

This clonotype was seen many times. CDR3 DNA: TGTGCCAGCAGCCAATGGGGCAGGGTTAACACTGAAGCTTTCTTT. Translation: CASSQWGRVNTEAFF. The chain joins TRBV3-1 to TRBJ1-1, with TRBD1 as a possible D gene (5 bases). The germline V gene encodes CDR1 LGHDT and CDR2 YNNKEL (reference sequence). Trimming left V 2 bases short and J 2 bases short, with 12 bases between. The CDR3 contains 15 residues.